This TCR beta chain derives from a study of regulatory T cells in long-lasting Graves disease. Across the study: Those with persistent Graves' disease had received antithyroid drugs for over 5 years with positive TSH receptor antibodies.

A few counts support this clonotype. The target antigen is unknown. For TCR beta, libraries came from iRepertoire HTBI primers and Arm-PCR of CDR3 regions. A single record per CDR3 protein comes from TCRdb applying MiXCR to the multiplex PCR reads. The table records 500,000 to 800,000 distinct CDR3 sequences, about 30% of them present only once. There are 18 residues in the CDR3. Germline V gene data show CDR1 as MNHEY and CDR2 as SVGAGI. The V end lost 0 bases, the J end lost 0 bases, and 15 bases lay between the germline ends. Findings and caveats of the study: Persistent disease preferred TRBV28, TRBJ1-2 and TRBJ2-5. Lower TCR diversity characterized persistent Graves' patients relative to newly diagnosed patients.

Time point meaning: persistent/refractory GD, antithyroid drugs over 5 years with positive TRAb. The TCR library was prepared using RNA isolated from PBMCs. Under American Thyroid Association guidelines, Graves' disease was diagnosed. The chain joins TRBV6-5 to TRBJ1-5; D not resolved. The specimen comprised peripheral blood mononuclear cells (PBMCs), sampled when the disease was refractory, from a patient treated with antithyroid drugs. The sequence came from a female donor with Graves disease. The CDR3 sequence is CASSYSPRTGTSNQPQHF. The DNA for the CDR3 is TGTGCCAGCAGTTACTCGCCAAGAACGGGCACTAGCAATCAGCCCCAGCATTTT.